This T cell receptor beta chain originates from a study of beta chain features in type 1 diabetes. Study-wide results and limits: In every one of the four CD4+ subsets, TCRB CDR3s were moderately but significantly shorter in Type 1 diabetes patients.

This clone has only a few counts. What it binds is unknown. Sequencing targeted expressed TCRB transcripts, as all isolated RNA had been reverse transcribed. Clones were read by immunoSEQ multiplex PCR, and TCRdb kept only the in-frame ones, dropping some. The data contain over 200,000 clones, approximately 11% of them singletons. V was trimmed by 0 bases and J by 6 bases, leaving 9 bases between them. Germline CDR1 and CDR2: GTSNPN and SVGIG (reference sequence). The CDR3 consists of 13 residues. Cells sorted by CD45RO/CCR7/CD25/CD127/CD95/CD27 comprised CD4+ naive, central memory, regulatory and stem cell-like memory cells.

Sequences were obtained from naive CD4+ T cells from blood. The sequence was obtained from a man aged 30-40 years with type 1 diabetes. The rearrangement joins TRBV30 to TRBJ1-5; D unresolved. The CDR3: CAWSVLDGQPQHF. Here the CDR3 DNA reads TGTGCCTGGAGTGTACTTGATGGTCAGCCCCAGCATTTT.